This T cell receptor (beta chain) was profiled in a study of blood T cell repertoires in COVID-19. Study-wide context: There were acute and convalescent COVID-19 samples, and they came from the United States, Italy and Spain. The analysed material was cDNA or gDNA that came from T cells, B-cell-depleted T cells, or PBMCs.

Per the authors' pipeline: Nucleated cell counts were estimated from reference gene primer amplification. Generated by immunoSEQ multiplex PCR, the TCRdb table keeps only in-frame clones and is missing some. From that table come the V and J calls and clone size; the DNA was used to work out D and trimming. Among 250,000 or so clones, about four fifths were seen once, and the ten largest hold roughly 1.4%. V lost 2 bases to trimming and J lost 5 bases, with 8 bases between them. CDR3 length: 13 amino acids. Germline loops: CDR1 LGHDT, CDR2 YNNKEL (reference sequence). The origin of this receptor is a woman aged 40 to 50 who had recovered from COVID-19. The chain combines TRBV3-1 (or the pseudogene TRBV3-2) with TRBJ2-3, with D possibly being TRBD2 (5 bases). Specimen: peripheral blood. The CDR3 spells CASSQKGLDTQYF. The DNA of the CDR3 is TGTGCCAGCAGCCAAAAAGGACTAGATACGCAGTATTTT.